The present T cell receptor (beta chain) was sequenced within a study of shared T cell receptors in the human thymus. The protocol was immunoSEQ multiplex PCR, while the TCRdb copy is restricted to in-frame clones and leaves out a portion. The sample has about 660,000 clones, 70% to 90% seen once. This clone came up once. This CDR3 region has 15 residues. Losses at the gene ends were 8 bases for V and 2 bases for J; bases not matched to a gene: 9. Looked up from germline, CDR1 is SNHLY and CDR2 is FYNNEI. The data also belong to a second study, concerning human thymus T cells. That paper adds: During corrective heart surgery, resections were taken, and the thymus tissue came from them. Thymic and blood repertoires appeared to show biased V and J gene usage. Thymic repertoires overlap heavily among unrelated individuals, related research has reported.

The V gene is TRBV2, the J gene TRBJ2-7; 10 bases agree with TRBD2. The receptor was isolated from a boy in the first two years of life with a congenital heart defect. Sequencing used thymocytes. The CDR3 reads CASQERGGTTYEQYF. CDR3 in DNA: TGTGCCAGCCAGGAGCGGGGGGGAACCACCTACGAGCAGTACTTC.